The 19 T cell receptor beta chains below all came from one sample that was sequenced in a study of blood T cell repertoires in COVID-19. The method was immunoSEQ multiplex PCR; TCRdb's version includes in-frame clones alone and lacks a portion of them. The sample holds about 150,000 clones, 87% seen once. Material for sequencing was peripheral blood. The source is a woman aged 55-75 years with active or convalescent COVID-19.

V is TRBV25-1 and J is TRBJ1-6; maybe TRBD1 (5 bases). The germline gives CDR1 MGHDK, CDR2 SYGVNS. Deletions cut 3 bases from V and 7 bases from J, with 16 bases between. This CDR3 region has 16 residues. DNA of the CDR3: TGTGCCAGCAGTGATGTCCCAGGGCTTGCGAATTCACCCCTCCACTTT. Translation: CASSDVPGLANSPLHF. Filled out from reference TRBV25-1 and TRBJ1-6, the complete variable domain reads EADIYQTPRYLVIGTGKKITLECSQTMGHDKMYWYQQDPGMELHLIHYSYGVNSTEKGDLSSESTVSRIRTEHFPLTLESARPSHTSQYLCASSDVPGLANSPLHFGNGTRLTVT.

The V call is TRBV5-1, the J call TRBJ1-6; 9 nucleotides agree with TRBD1. The CDR3 has 13 amino acids. With 8 bases clipped from V and 10 bases from J, the junction kept 7 bases outside the gene matches. CDR1 is SGHRS, CDR2 YFSETQ, per germline. The DNA for the CDR3 is TGCGCCAGATTACAGGGGGCACGATCACCCCTCCACTTT. Translating it yields CARLQGARSPLHF. The full variable domain, completed using reference TRBV5-1 and TRBJ1-6, is KAGVTQTPRYLIKTRGQQVTLSCSPISGHRSVSWYQQTPGQGLQFLFEYFSETQRNKGNFPGRFSGRQFSNSRSEMNVSTLELGDSALYLCARLQGARSPLHFGNGTRLTVT.

The chain has TRBV19 and TRBJ2-2, with TRBD2 identical over 10 bases. Germline trimming cut 0 bases from V and 7 bases from J; bases unmatched to any gene: 8. Per germline, CDR1 LNHDA and CDR2 SQIVND (reference sequence). This CDR3 contains 17 residues. CDR3 region: CASSIDVSGGSFGELFF. The CDR3 region has the DNA TGTGCCAGTAGTATAGATGTTAGCGGGGGGTCATTCGGGGAGCTGTTTTTT.

The CDR3 coding sequence is TGTGCCACCAGCAAGGGACAGGGAAGCTATGGCTACACCTTC. It yields the protein CATSKGQGSYGYTF. The rearrangement joins TRBV15 to TRBJ1-2; 9 positions agree with TRBD1. Germline V gives CDR1 LNHNV, CDR2 YYDKDF (reference sequence). CDR3 size: 14 residues. Germline trimming cut 4 bases from V and 4 bases from J; bases unmatched to any gene: 4. The entire variable domain, with the rest obtained from reference TRBV15 and TRBJ1-2, is as follows: DAMVIQNPRYQVTQFGKPVTLSCSQTLNHNVMYWYQQKSSQAPKLLFHYYDKDFNNEADTPDNFQSRRPNTSFCFLDIRSPGLGDTAMYLCATSKGQGSYGYTFGSGTRLTVV.

A single count supports this clone. The chain is built from TRBV12-5 and TRBJ1-1; TRBD1 aligns across 7 bases. CDR3 length: 14 amino acids. Losses at the gene ends were 6 bases for V and 4 bases for J; bases not matched to a gene: 8. Germline V CDR1 and CDR2: LGHNT, FRNRAP. CDR3 region: CASGAGTAGTEAFF. In DNA, the CDR3 is TGTGCTAGTGGCGCAGGGACAGCGGGCACTGAAGCTTTCTTT.

J is TRBJ2-6 and V is TRBV9; 7 bases are shared with TRBD1. Germline CDR1 SGDLS, CDR2 YYNGEE. This CDR3 contains 18 residues. Germline trimming cut 4 bases from V and 0 bases from J; bases unmatched to any gene: 10. The CDR3 is CASSPGQARSSGANVLTF. The CDR3 DNA follows: TGTGCCAGCAGCCCCGGACAGGCGAGGTCCTCTGGGGCCAACGTCCTGACTTTC.

This chain joins TRBV6-4 and TRBJ2-4; D might be TRBD1 (6 bases). The CDR3 extends over 16 amino acids. Trimming removed 8 bases at V and 0 bases at J, with 17 bases between. The germline V gene has CDR1 MRHNA and CDR2 SNTAGT. The CDR3 DNA is TGTGCCAGCGGGGAACAGGGTAAGGCAGCCAAAAACATTCAGTACTTC. It is translated as CASGEQGKAAKNIQYF.

V usage is TRBV11-1 and J usage is TRBJ2-7, with 7 bases lining up with TRBD1. Germline loops: CDR1 SGHAT, CDR2 FQDESV (reference sequence). Trimming at V came to 4 bases and at J to 4 bases, leaving 10 bases not matched to a gene. CDR3 size: 15 residues. The CDR3: CASSSSRDRRYEQYF. CDR3 sequence (DNA): TGTGCCAGCAGCTCTTCCCGGGACAGAAGATACGAGCAGTACTTC.

The chain recombines TRBV5-6 with TRBJ2-7, with D maybe TRBD1 (6 bases). The CDR3 extends over 14 amino acids. Germline CDR1 reads SGHDT; CDR2 reads YYEEEE. Trimming stripped 0 bases from V and 3 bases from J, with 10 bases between. The CDR3 sequence is CASSLGQVGYEQYF. The CDR3 nucleotides are TGTGCCAGCAGCTTGGGACAGGTCGGCTACGAGCAGTACTTC.

J is TRBJ2-7 and V is TRBV2, with TRBD1 matching over 8 bases. The CDR3 contains 15 residues. Germline trimming cut 7 bases from V and 1 base from J; bases unmatched to any gene: 9. Germline V gene lookup returns CDR1 SNHLY and CDR2 FYNNEI. CDR3 in DNA: TGTGCCAGCATGCTAAGACAGGGGCCATCCTACGAGCAGTACTTC. Protein sequence: CASMLRQGPSYEQYF. Supplemented by reference TRBV2 and TRBJ2-7, the full variable domain reads EPEVTQTPSHQVTQMGQEVILRCVPISNHLYFYWYRQILGQKVEFLVSFYNNEISEKSEIFDDQFSVERPDGSNFTLKIRSTKLEDSAMYFCASMLRQGPSYEQYFGPGTRLTVT.

The chain uses TRBV19 and TRBJ1-3, with 7 positions matching TRBD1. Germline CDR1 and CDR2: LNHDA and SQIVND (reference sequence). The CDR3 consists of 12 residues. J was trimmed by 9 bases and V by 6 bases; bases with no gene match: 5. This chain's CDR3 is CASRRDSSTIYF. CDR3 DNA sequence: TGTGCCAGTAGACGGGACAGCTCCACCATATATTTT.

The V call is TRBV10-2, the J call TRBJ1-6; perhaps TRBD1 as D (6 bases). Germline CDR1 is WSHSY and CDR2 is SAAADI. The CDR3 runs to 14 residues. V shed 6 bases and J shed 10 bases, with 16 bases lying between them. CDR3 DNA: TGCGCCAGCAGGCCACAGGGTGTAGGCTCACCCCTCCACTTT. It codes for CASRPQGVGSPLHF.

This rearrangement joins TRBV10-3 to TRBJ1-3; D perhaps matches TRBD1 (5 bases). V shed 5 bases and J shed 1 base, with 12 bases lying between them. The germline gives CDR1 ENHRY, CDR2 SYGVKD. There are 15 residues in the CDR3. CDR3 region: CAISSLTESGNTIYF. The CDR3 DNA is TGTGCCATCAGTTCCCTGACAGAGTCTGGAAACACCATATATTTT.

The chain couples TRBV11-2 to TRBJ1-2; TRBD1 might be the D (6 bases). Germline CDR1 and CDR2: SGHAT and FQNNGV. CDR3 length equals 15 residues. The ends were cut back, 5 bases at V and 3 bases at J, with 16 bases in the middle. The CDR3 spells CASSTGWTADYGYTF. CDR3 nucleotide sequence: TGTGCCAGCAGCACGGGTTGGACAGCCGACTATGGCTACACCTTC.

This clone is a singleton in its sample. The DNA for the CDR3 is TGTGCCAGCAGCCCTCTCGCGGGGGGCCCCCAAGAGACCCAGTACTTC. As protein: CASSPLAGGPQETQYF. V gene TRBV7-9 combines with J gene TRBJ2-5, with TRBD2 matching over 8 bases. Per the germline V gene, CDR1 is SEHNR and CDR2 is FQNEAQ (reference sequence). The CDR3 has 16 amino acids. V gave up 5 bases and J gave up 1 base; unmatched junction bases: 9.

This chain joins TRBV18 and TRBJ1-6; D possibly corresponds to TRBD1 (6 bases). The V gene lost 2 bases and the J gene lost 7 bases, with 12 bases spanning the gap. The CDR3 contains 15 residues. Germline V gene lookup returns CDR1 KGHSH and CDR2 LQKENI. The CDR3 protein is CASSPEHRENSPLHF. In DNA form, the CDR3 reads TGTGCCAGCTCACCAGAACACAGGGAAAATTCACCCCTCCACTTT. Supplemented by reference TRBV18 and TRBJ1-6, the full variable domain reads NAGVMQNPRHLVRRRGQEARLRCSPMKGHSHVYWYRQLPEEGLKFMVYLQKENIIDESGMPKERFSAEFPKEGPSILRIQQVVRGDSAAYFCASSPEHRENSPLHFGNGTRLTVT.

The chain is built from TRBV7-3 and TRBJ1-1; no clear D. This CDR3 has 14 residues. Germline V gene lookup returns CDR1 SGHTA and CDR2 FQGTGA. Between the trimmed V and J ends, which lost 1 base and 5 bases, there was a span of 11 bases. This chain's CDR3 is CASSLIGSITEAFF. CDR3 sequence (DNA): TGTGCCAGCAGCTTAATTGGCAGTATAACTGAAGCTTTCTTT.

The genes are TRBV7-2 and TRBJ2-2, with no clear D. Germline V gene lookup returns CDR1 SGHTA and CDR2 FQGNSA. CDR3 length equals 15 residues. With 5 bases removed from V and 5 bases from J, the gap between germline ends came to 15 bases. Here the CDR3 DNA reads TGTGCCAGCAGCGTCGACCCTAGAAGAACCGGGGAGCTGTTTTTT. Translation gives CASSVDPRRTGELFF.

This rearrangement joins TRBV7-2 to TRBJ2-3; D unclear. V lost 1 base and J lost 1, with 6 bases in between. Germline V CDR1 and CDR2: SGHTA, FQGNSA. The CDR3 length is 14 residues. The CDR3, as DNA: TGTGCCAGCAGCTTAGACGCGGGCACAGATACGCAGTATTTT. Amino acid sequence: CASSLDAGTDTQYF.